This section outlines one T cell receptor beta chain sequence together with its context. The antigen is undetermined. PCR used 60 Vbeta primers and 13 Jbeta primers. This table comes from immunoSEQ multiplex PCR, and its TCRdb copy is limited to in-frame clones, with some not included. The sample has tens of thousands of clones, approximately 86% seen once. The sample belongs to a study of cytomegalovirus exposure and HLA in healthy donors. The wider study: Within an early data release were approximately 85 million unique TCRs drawn from HLA-typed donors.

Though nominally healthy at sampling, donors likely had unrecorded immune exposures. The V end lost 0 bases, the J end lost 6 bases, and 15 bases lay between the germline ends. In germline, CDR1 is LGHNA, CDR2 YNFKEQ. This CDR3 is built from 16 residues. General study points: Donors belonging to an Asian-associated ancestry cluster reportedly showed fewer N-insertions in productive TCRs than the approximately 640-donor mean, according to what a later analysis found. Rarity held for most TCR sequences, but there were some public TCRs that occurred in many donors.

Sequencing used PBMCs. The source of this sequence is a woman aged 40-49 years in good health and CMV-seropositive. The rearrangement uses TRBV4-2 and TRBJ2-1, with D possibly being TRBD2 (6 bases). The CDR3 protein is CASSQEKGLRGNEQFF. The CDR3 bases are TGTGCCAGCAGCCAAGAGAAGGGGTTGCGGGGCAATGAGCAGTTCTTC.